These 8 T cell receptor beta chains share one sample of origin, sequenced in a study of T-cell memory formation after mild COVID-19. Each CDR3 protein gets one entry after TCRdb re-called the 5' RACE reads with MiXCR. The data hold approximately 190,000 distinct CDR3 sequences, with around 16% observed a single time. The sequencing sample was made of PBMCs or a T cell subset sorted from them (not recorded which). These receptors originate from an adult woman who had mild COVID-19 (a few samples of this study predate the infection). Cell type and time point are not known.

The gene calls are TRBV19 and TRBJ1-4, with 8 bases matching TRBD1. Germline V gene sequence: CDR1 LNHDA, CDR2 SQIVND (reference sequence). Trimming removed 7 bases from V and 5 bases from J; junction bases left unmatched: 9. This CDR3 comprises 15 residues. The CDR3 sequence: CASTTIRQGNEKLFF. CDR3 nucleotides: TGTGCCAGTACTACAATACGACAGGGGAATGAAAAACTGTTTTTT.

In this sample, this clonotype turned up a few times. The chain uses TRBV5-1 and TRBJ2-3; 8 bases map to TRBD1. The CDR3 spans 14 residues. Unmatched junction bases numbered 7, after V lost 4 bases and J lost 6 bases. Germline lookup yields CDR1 SGHRS and CDR2 YFSETQ. This CDR3 reads CASSLARQGDTQYF. CDR3 bases: TGCGCCAGCAGCCTTGCGCGACAGGGGGATACGCAGTATTTT.

This clonotype has more than one count but fewer than ten. The chain has TRBV5-1 and TRBJ2-5; D might be TRBD2 (6 bases). Germline V gene sequence: CDR1 SGHRS, CDR2 YFSETQ. V was trimmed by 0 bases and J by 1 base, leaving 13 bases between them. The CDR3 is 16 residues long. The CDR3 is CASSLAGVGGQETQYF. CDR3 nucleotide sequence: TGCGCCAGCAGCTTGGCCGGCGTCGGGGGCCAAGAGACCCAGTACTTC.

The chain uses TRBV28 and TRBJ2-3; a possible D gene is TRBD2 (6 bases). Trimming took off 4 bases at V and 2 bases at J, with 10 bases between the two ends. Germline CDR1 is MDHEN and CDR2 is SYDVKM. CDR3 length: 14 amino acids. The DNA for the CDR3 is TGTGCCAGCAGTTGGAGGGAACTCACAGATACGCAGTATTTT. This gives the protein CASSWRELTDTQYF.

In its sample, this clonotype was seen a few times. The chain employs TRBV24-1 and TRBJ1-2; D gene unclear. The V gene lost 3 bases and the J gene lost 3 bases, with 4 bases spanning the gap. Germline CDR1 reads KGHDR; CDR2 reads SFDVKD. The CDR3 consists of 12 residues. The CDR3, as DNA: TGTGCCACCAGTGATGGTGACTATGGCTACACCTTC. This sequence encodes CATSDGDYGYTF.

This clonotype has only a few counts. The chain is built from TRBV5-1 and TRBJ1-2, with D perhaps TRBD1 (5 bases). The CDR3 sequence is 12 residues long. Between the trimmed V and J ends, which lost 9 bases and 2 bases, there was a span of 11 bases. The V gene's germline CDR1 is SGHRS and CDR2 YFSETQ. The CDR3 region is CATSTGNYGYTF. The CDR3 nucleotides are TGCGCCACCAGTACAGGAAACTATGGCTACACCTTC.

This clonotype was found a few times. The J gene is TRBJ2-1, the V gene TRBV7-2, with D possibly being TRBD2 (6 bases). Trimming cost V 7 bases and J 7 bases, with 17 bases left between them. The CDR3 spans 14 residues. Germline V gives CDR1 SGHTA, CDR2 FQGNSA. The chain's CDR3 is CASTQSRDANEQFF. The DNA of the CDR3 is TGTGCCAGCACCCAATCGCGGGACGCGAATGAGCAGTTCTTC.

This clonotype appeared many times. The chain is built from TRBV2 and TRBJ2-3, with TRBD2 as a possible D gene (6 bases). The germline V and J ends were trimmed by 6 bases and 1 base, with 14 bases remaining between them. Per germline, CDR1 SNHLY and CDR2 FYNNEI. The length of the CDR3 is 15 residues. CDR3 sequence: CASSAQGGGTDTQYF. CDR3 coding DNA: TGTGCCAGCAGCGCTCAGGGAGGTGGCACAGATACGCAGTATTTT. The whole variable domain, remainder taken from reference TRBV2 and TRBJ2-3, is EPEVTQTPSHQVTQMGQEVILRCVPISNHLYFYWYRQILGQKVEFLVSFYNNEISEKSEIFDDQFSVERPDGSNFTLKIRSTKLEDSAMYFCASSAQGGGTDTQYFGPGTRLTVL.